The 32 T cell receptor beta chains reported below all come from one sample, sequenced in a study of blood T cells in healthy people across ages. Sample-barcoded 5' priming and a J-beta primer mix drove a second PCR of roughly 7 to 11 cycles. One entry per CDR3 protein results from TCRdb running MiXCR on the 5' RACE reads. The table has 780,000 or so distinct CDR3 sequences, 56% seen once. The sequenced sample was blood. These receptors were collected from a man aged 35-49 years in good health.

The V gene is TRBV7-2, the J gene TRBJ2-1; 8 bases align to TRBD1. After removal of 5 bases from V and 10 bases from J, the junction contained 7 bases not matched to a gene. The CDR3 runs 13 residues. Germline V gene sequence: CDR1 SGHTA, CDR2 FQGNSA. This CDR3 reads CASSLGQVKEQFF. The DNA for the CDR3 is TGTGCCAGCAGCCTGGGACAGGTTAAGGAGCAGTTCTTC.

This sequence joins TRBV12-3 or TRBV12-4 and TRBJ2-1; 9 bases fit TRBD1. The CDR3 consists of 13 residues. V trimming: 11 bases; J trimming: 6 bases; junction bases outside the gene matches: 8. CDR3 bases: TGTGCCGGGGGCGGGACAGGGTTCAATGAGCAGTTCTTC. It specifies CAGGGTGFNEQFF.

This clonotype was seen more than once but under ten times. The chain uses TRBV4-3 and TRBJ2-7; tentative D call: TRBD1 (5 bases). CDR1 and CDR2 (germline): LGHNA, YSLEER. This CDR3 comprises 14 residues. The V gene lost 0 bases and the J gene lost 5 bases, with 11 bases spanning the gap. CDR3 DNA sequence: TGCGCCAGCAGCCAAGAATCCAGGGCCCACGAGCAGTACTTC. Protein product: CASSQESRAHEQYF.

This rearrangement joins TRBV4-1 to TRBJ2-5; tentatively, D is TRBD1 (5 bases). The tail of the sequence fits TRBJ2-7 better, so the J call may be wrong. The CDR3 spans 13 residues. From germline, CDR1 is MGHRA and CDR2 YSYEKL. As DNA, the CDR3 is TGCGCCAGCAGCAATGCCCAGGGATACGAGCAGTACTTC. Translated, it gives CASSNAQGYEQYF.

The rearrangement joins TRBV11-1 to TRBJ2-7; 7 bases fit TRBD2. With the DNA end fitting TRBJ2-4 better, the J assignment may be wrong. CDR1 SGHAT and CDR2 FQDESV come from the germline V gene (reference sequence). The CDR3 extends over 14 amino acids. As DNA, the CDR3 is TGTGCCAGCAGCTTAGGGCTAGCGGTGAACATTCAGTACTTC. Encoded protein: CASSLGLAVNIQYF.

This clonotype has a handful of counts. The chain couples TRBV5-1 to TRBJ2-1; 15 bases map to TRBD2. Germline V lookup: CDR1 SGHRS, CDR2 YFSETQ. V was clipped by 4 bases and J by 8 bases; unmatched bases: 7. CDR3 length: 16 amino acids. CDR3 protein: CASSPGLAGGMDEQFF. The CDR3 DNA follows: TGCGCCAGCAGCCCCGGACTAGCGGGAGGGATGGATGAGCAGTTCTTC.

This clonotype was counted only a few times. The rearrangement joins TRBV29-1 to TRBJ2-7, with D uncertain. CDR3 length equals 16 residues. Germline lookup yields CDR1 SQVTM and CDR2 ANQGSEA. Between the trimmed V and J ends, which lost 0 bases and 1 base, there was a span of 16 bases. The CDR3 DNA sequence: TGCAGCGTTGAAGACGAAGATTGGTACCCGTCCTACGAGCAGTACTTC. The encoded protein is CSVEDEDWYPSYEQYF.

The chain is built from TRBV2 and TRBJ1-2; D unclear. The germline V gene has CDR1 SNHLY and CDR2 FYNNEI. The CDR3 spans 15 residues. Trimming shortened V by 8 bases and J by 8 bases, and 24 bases separated the two germline ends. CDR3 sequence reads: CASQLGDQTIWGYTF. The DNA of the CDR3 is TGTGCCAGCCAGCTTGGCGACCAAACAATATGGGGCTACACCTTC.

The gene calls are TRBV6-1 and TRBJ2-1; TRBD2 agrees at 7 bases. The length of the CDR3 is 15 residues. Germline loops: CDR1 MNHNS, CDR2 SASEGT. With 4 bases clipped from V and 5 bases from J, the junction kept 8 bases outside the gene matches. The CDR3 reads CASSARTSLNNEQFF. CDR3 bases: TGTGCCAGCAGTGCTAGGACTAGTCTTAACAATGAGCAGTTCTTC.

The genes are TRBV4-1 and TRBJ2-7, with TRBD1 matching over 7 bases. Trimming removed 1 base from V and 6 bases from J; junction bases left unmatched: 6. Germline V gives CDR1 MGHRA, CDR2 YSYEKL. The CDR3 runs 14 residues. Written as DNA, the CDR3 is TGCGCCAGCAGCCAAGTAGGGGGCATCCCCGAGCAGTACTTC. Amino acid sequence: CASSQVGGIPEQYF.

The chain combines TRBV16 with TRBJ2-7; unclear D gene. The CDR3 contains 13 residues. From germline, CDR1 is KGHSY and CDR2 FQNENV. The V end was cut by 2 bases, the J end by 0 bases, with 5 bases between. Here the CDR3 reads CASSQPASYEQYF. The CDR3 DNA is TGTGCCAGCAGCCAACCAGCCTCCTACGAGCAGTACTTC.

J is TRBJ2-7 and V is TRBV7-2; 11 nucleotides agree with TRBD2. The CDR3 totals 16 residues. V was pared by 3 bases and J by 3 bases, with 7 bases of the junction left unmatched. CDR1 and CDR2 from the germline V gene are SGHTA and FQGNSA. CDR3 DNA sequence: TGTGCCAGCAGCTTCCCGGGTAGCGGGAGGGACTACGAGCAGTACTTC. Its protein product is CASSFPGSGRDYEQYF.

The chain uses TRBV14 and TRBJ2-5; 12 nucleotides agree with TRBD2. V trimming: 4 bases; J trimming: 11 bases; junction bases outside the gene matches: 11. The germline gives CDR1 SGHDN, CDR2 FVKESK. This CDR3 contains 15 residues. In nucleotides, the CDR3 is TGTGCCAGCAGCCTTTTTCTAGCGGGAGGGGATGAGCAGTACTTC. Its translation: CASSLFLAGGDEQYF.

The genes are TRBV20-1 and TRBJ2-1, with D perhaps matching TRBD2 (5 bases). V shed 0 bases and J shed 6 bases, with 12 bases lying between them. Germline V gene data show CDR1 as DFQATT and CDR2 as SNEGSKA (reference sequence). The length of the CDR3 is 14 residues. This chain's CDR3 is CSARDRPRGNEQFF. Written as DNA, the CDR3 is TGCAGTGCTAGAGATAGGCCCCGGGGCAATGAGCAGTTCTTC.

Concerning this clonotype itself: Sequence at one end of the junction differs from germline and may be a read error. The chain links TRBV7-3 to TRBJ2-5; D uncertain. Germline V gives CDR1 SGHTA, CDR2 FQGTGA. The CDR3 consists of 13 residues. The CDR3 DNA follows: TGTGCCGGCAGCTTAGCCGAATCAGAGACCCAGTACTTC. As protein: CAGSLAESETQYF.

This clonotype has just a few counts. This rearrangement joins TRBV5-6 to TRBJ1-6; 8 bases map to TRBD1. The CDR3 length is 14 residues. V shed 5 bases and J 5 bases; nucleotides not matched to a gene: 3. Germline V gives CDR1 SGHDT, CDR2 YYEEEE. The CDR3 protein is CASRPTGDNSPLHF. For the CDR3, the DNA is TGTGCCAGCAGGCCGACAGGGGATAATTCACCCCTCCACTTT.

This chain joins TRBV3-1 and TRBJ1-2, with TRBD1 matching 9 bases. The junction had 3 bases not matched to a gene; V was cut back by 3 bases and J by 4 bases. The germline CDR1 and CDR2 sequences are LGHDT and YNNKEL (reference sequence). CDR3 length: 14 amino acids. The CDR3 DNA is TGTGCCAGCAGCCAGAGGGACAGGGCCTATGGCTACACCTTC. It codes for CASSQRDRAYGYTF. Variable domain in full (rest from reference TRBV3-1 and TRBJ1-2): DTAVSQTPKYLVTQMGNDKSIKCEQNLGHDTMYWYKQDSKKFLKIMFSYNNKELIINETVPNRFSPKSPDKAHLNLHINSLELGDSAVYFCASSQRDRAYGYTFGSGTRLTVV.

The chain couples TRBV6-2 or TRBV6-3 to TRBJ1-5; no firm D call. Germline lookup yields CDR1 MNHEY and CDR2 SVGEGT. The ends were cut back, 6 bases at V and 10 bases at J, with 10 bases in the middle. This CDR3 is 11 amino acids long. CDR3 region: CASSHGGPQHF. CDR3 sequence (DNA): TGTGCCAGCAGCCACGGAGGCCCCCAGCATTTT.

The rearrangement links TRBV27 to TRBJ2-2; D not certain. CDR1 MNHEY and CDR2 SMNVEV come from the germline V gene (reference sequence). V gave up 4 bases and J gave up 2 bases, with 17 bases separating them. The CDR3 has 17 amino acids. As DNA, the CDR3 is TGTGCCAGCAGTTCCATACTCATGAACAGAAACACCGGGGAGCTGTTTTTT. Translation gives CASSSILMNRNTGELFF.

This chain connects TRBV7-2 to TRBJ1-2; D uncertain. V lost 6 bases and J 4 bases, leaving 12 bases between the germline ends. Germline assignment: CDR1 SGHTA and CDR2 FQGNSA. The CDR3 totals 13 residues. The CDR3 DNA sequence: TGTGCCAGCAGTAACACACCTACCTATGGCTACACCTTC. Translated, it gives CASSNTPTYGYTF.

V and J are TRBV5-1 and TRBJ2-1; no definite D call. Trimming took off 5 bases at V and 7 bases at J, with 22 bases between the two ends. The CDR3 runs 16 residues. In germline, CDR1 is SGHRS, CDR2 YFSETQ. The CDR3 loop is CASSYPPGGSENEQFF. The CDR3 DNA sequence: TGCGCCAGCAGTTATCCTCCAGGTGGCTCGGAAAATGAGCAGTTCTTC.

V gene TRBV10-3 combines with J gene TRBJ1-5; D unclear. Trimming shortened V by 4 bases and J by 3 bases, and 10 bases separated the two germline ends. The germline V gene encodes CDR1 ENHRY and CDR2 SYGVKD. The CDR3 has 14 residues. The CDR3 nucleotides are TGTGCCATCAGTGGTGGCAGTAACAATCAGCCCCAGCATTTT. Translating it yields CAISGGSNNQPQHF.

This chain links TRBV19 with TRBJ2-4, with 9 bases that match TRBD1. The junction had 10 bases not matched to a gene; V was cut back by 5 bases and J by 8 bases. This CDR3 has 15 amino acids. CDR1 is LNHDA and CDR2 is SQIVND in the germline V gene (reference sequence). The CDR3 region is CASSVLRDRDDIQYF. The CDR3 DNA reads TGTGCCAGTAGTGTACTCCGGGACAGGGATGACATTCAGTACTTC. The full variable domain, with the rest looked up from reference TRBV19 and TRBJ2-4, is DGGITQSPKYLFRKEGQNVTLSCEQNLNHDAMYWYRQDPGQGLRLIYYSQIVNDFQKGDIAEGYSVSREKKESFPLTVTSAQKNPTAFYLCASSVLRDRDDIQYFGAGTRLSVL.

The chain uses TRBV12-3 or TRBV12-4 and TRBJ2-3; D is ambiguous. Trimming shortened V by 1 base and J by 2 bases, and 10 bases separated the two germline ends. The CDR3 is 15 amino acids. CDR3 bases: TGTGCCAGCAGTTTAGAGGTGGGCGCCACAGATACGCAGTATTTT. Amino acid sequence: CASSLEVGATDTQYF.

This chain joins TRBV6-1 and TRBJ1-5, with D unclear. Deletions cut 8 bases from V and 9 bases from J, with 17 bases between. There are 13 residues in the CDR3. In germline, CDR1 is MNHNS, CDR2 SASEGT. The CDR3 region has the DNA TGTGCCAGCTGCGCGAGGTCTGCGGGGCCCCAGCATTTT. Protein sequence: CASCARSAGPQHF.

This clonotype was recorded at least ten times. The CDR3 coding sequence is TGTGCCAGCAGCTCCCACTCCTACGAGCAGTACTTC. Its translation: CASSSHSYEQYF. The J gene is TRBJ2-7, the V gene TRBV12-3 or TRBV12-4; D call uncertain. With 6 bases removed from V and 0 bases from J, the gap between germline ends came to 6 bases. The CDR3 is made up of 12 amino acids.

The genes are TRBV9 and TRBJ2-7; TRBD2 might be the D (7 bases). CDR1 is SGDLS, CDR2 YYNGEE, per germline. V was clipped by 5 bases and J by 7 bases, with 16 bases between them. CDR3 length: 13 residues. CDR3 nucleotide sequence: TGTGCCAGCAGTGTTGGGGGGGGCAATGAGCAGTACTTC. This codes for CASSVGGGNEQYF.

This chain joins TRBV27 and TRBJ2-7; 8 bases match TRBD1. The CDR3 contains 14 residues. In germline, CDR1 is MNHEY, CDR2 SMNVEV (reference sequence). After removal of 10 bases from V and 6 bases from J, the junction contained 14 bases not matched to a gene. CDR3 in amino acids: CATSRTGPPREQYF. CDR3 nucleotide sequence: TGTGCCACCAGCCGGACAGGGCCTCCCCGCGAGCAGTACTTC.

The chain recombines TRBV5-8 with TRBJ1-6; no firm D call. The germline V gene encodes CDR1 SGHTS and CDR2 YDEGEE. The CDR3 runs to 12 residues. V was trimmed by 3 bases and J by 9 bases, leaving 7 bases between them. CDR3 in amino acids: CASSSLISPLHF. DNA for the CDR3: TGTGCCAGCAGCTCACTTATTTCACCCCTCCACTTT.

The chain couples TRBV10-3 to TRBJ2-1; 8 bases fit TRBD1. Germline CDR1 reads ENHRY; CDR2 reads SYGVKD. This CDR3 contains 16 residues. Trimming removed 2 bases from V and 1 base from J; junction bases left unmatched: 4. The CDR3 DNA reads as TGTGCCATCAGTGAGCAGGGGGCGAGATCCTACAATGAGCAGTTCTTC. It specifies CAISEQGARSYNEQFF.

In its sample, this clonotype was seen a few times. The chain joins TRBV7-9 to TRBJ2-5, with 9 bases lining up with TRBD1. This CDR3 has 15 residues. The V gene's germline CDR1 is SEHNR and CDR2 FQNEAQ (reference sequence). V lost 5 bases to trimming and J lost 5 bases; unmatched junction nucleotides: 9. The CDR3 loop is CASSPGTGSMETQYF. The CDR3 DNA sequence: TGTGCCAGCAGCCCCGGGACAGGGAGTATGGAGACCCAGTACTTC.

This chain uses TRBV29-1 with TRBJ2-3; D perhaps matches TRBD1 (6 bases). V lost 7 bases and J lost 3, with 14 bases in between. Germline loops: CDR1 SQVTM, CDR2 ANQGSEA. The CDR3 is 13 amino acids. CDR3 DNA: TGCAGCGCCACAACAGGGTCGACAGATACGCAGTATTTT. It yields the protein CSATTGSTDTQYF.